A single sample is the source of the 15 T cell receptor beta chains below, sequenced in a study of T cells after yellow fever vaccination. TCRdb re-called the 5' RACE reads with MiXCR, one entry per CDR3 protein. There are 300,000 to 400,000 distinct CDR3 sequences in the sample; around an eighth occur only once, and around 3% lies in the top ten. This sample comprised CD4+ T cells sorted from PBMCs, obtained 15 days after the yellow fever booster vaccination. These receptors all come from a man aged 18-30 years who received the YFV17D yellow fever vaccine.

In this sample, this clonotype turned up a few times. The chain links TRBV28 to TRBJ2-5; D unresolved. V was cut by 3 bases and J by 2 bases, with 7 bases left in between. Germline V gene sequence: CDR1 MDHEN, CDR2 SYDVKM. CDR3 length: 13 amino acids. Here the CDR3 reads CASSFIYQETQYF. The CDR3, as DNA: TGTGCCAGCAGTTTCATATATCAAGAGACCCAGTACTTC.

This clonotype occurred a few times. The chain combines TRBV5-1 with TRBJ2-2; 9 bases line up with TRBD2. The germline CDR1 and CDR2 sequences are SGHRS and YFSETQ. Losses at the gene ends were 4 bases for V and 10 bases for J; bases not matched to a gene: 14. The CDR3 sequence is 16 residues long. Here the CDR3 DNA reads TGCGCCAGCAGCCCTTCCGGGACTAGCTCGTCCGCGGAGCTGTTTTTT. This sequence encodes CASSPSGTSSSAELFF. Full variable domain (outside the CDR3, taken from reference TRBV5-1 and TRBJ2-2): KAGVTQTPRYLIKTRGQQVTLSCSPISGHRSVSWYQQTPGQGLQFLFEYFSETQRNKGNFPGRFSGRQFSNSRSEMNVSTLELGDSALYLCASSPSGTSSSAELFFGEGSRLTVL.

The chain has TRBV4-1 and TRBJ2-3; TRBD2 matches at 11 bases. CDR3 length: 15 amino acids. Germline trimming cut 2 bases from V and 4 bases from J; bases unmatched to any gene: 2. The germline CDR1 and CDR2 sequences are MGHRA and YSYEKL. This chain's CDR3 is CASSQRTSGSDTQYF. The CDR3 nucleotides read TGCGCCAGCAGCCAACGGACTAGCGGGTCAGATACGCAGTATTTT.

The chain employs TRBV9 and TRBJ1-6, with D possibly matching TRBD1 (5 bases). The CDR3 contains 15 residues. The germline V gene encodes CDR1 SGDLS and CDR2 YYNGEE. The ends were cut back, 3 bases at V and 0 bases at J, with 7 bases in the middle. The CDR3 DNA reads as TGTGCCAGCAGCGGGGGGAGCTCCTATAATTCACCCCTCCACTTT. Its translation is CASSGGSSYNSPLHF.

This clonotype was detected a few times. The genes are TRBV5-6 and TRBJ1-2; D is unresolved. The V gene's germline CDR1 is SGHDT and CDR2 YYEEEE. This CDR3 is built from 17 residues. V shed 4 bases and J shed 1 base, with 20 bases lying between them. As DNA, the CDR3 is TGTGCCAGCAGCCGGGCGGGCGGAGACGGCCTTAACTATGGCTACACCTTC. Its protein is CASSRAGGDGLNYGYTF.

This clonotype was counted at least ten times. The chain is built from TRBV9 and TRBJ1-1, with 7 nucleotides matching TRBD1. Losses at the gene ends were 0 bases for V and 4 bases for J; bases not matched to a gene: 6. The CDR3 runs to 15 residues. In germline, CDR1 is SGDLS, CDR2 YYNGEE. The CDR3 protein is CASSVVVPGGTEAFF. The CDR3 DNA reads as TGTGCCAGCAGCGTAGTAGTTCCAGGGGGCACTGAAGCTTTCTTT.

The chain's CDR3 is CSAREASGRQETQYF. As DNA, the CDR3 is TGCAGTGCTAGAGAGGCTAGCGGGCGCCAAGAGACCCAGTACTTC. The J gene is TRBJ2-5, the V gene TRBV20-1; 8 bases agree with TRBD2. In germline, CDR1 is DFQATT, CDR2 SNEGSKA (reference sequence). J gave up 1 base and V 0 bases, and 4 bases lay outside the gene matches. The CDR3 covers 15 residues.

This clonotype showed up just a few times. V gene TRBV5-1 combines with J gene TRBJ2-5; tentatively, D is TRBD1 (6 bases). CDR1 SGHRS and CDR2 YFSETQ come from the germline V gene. The CDR3 runs to 14 residues. Trimming removed 4 bases from V and 4 bases from J, with 14 bases in between. The DNA of the CDR3 is TGCGCCAGCAGCCTAGGACAGAATGGAGAGACCCAGTACTTC. Its translation: CASSLGQNGETQYF.

This clonotype appeared a few times. The rearrangement uses TRBV11-2 and TRBJ2-7; the match to TRBD1 covers 9 bases. The CDR3 spans 15 residues. Germline loops: CDR1 SGHAT, CDR2 FQNNGV. J was trimmed by 1 base and V by 5 bases; bases with no gene match: 6. CDR3 in amino acids: CASSRTGGISYEQYF. CDR3 nucleotides: TGTGCCAGCAGCCGTACAGGGGGCATATCCTACGAGCAGTACTTC.

This clonotype was detected only a few times. The V gene is TRBV5-1, the J gene TRBJ2-2; D gene uncertain. The CDR3 is 13 amino acids. Trimming removed 6 bases from V and 2 bases from J, with 8 bases in between. Germline V gene lookup returns CDR1 SGHRS and CDR2 YFSETQ. DNA of the CDR3: TGCGCCAGCACGCAAGCCAACACCGGGGAGCTGTTTTTT. This encodes CASTQANTGELFF.

This clonotype was counted ten times or more. This rearrangement joins TRBV7-2 to TRBJ2-7; TRBD1 or TRBD2 may be the D gene (5 bases each). This CDR3 has 12 residues. V was shortened by 6 bases and J by 3 bases, with 9 bases between the two germline ends. Germline CDR1 and CDR2: SGHTA and FQGNSA. Written as DNA, the CDR3 is TGTGCCAGCAGTTGGGACGGCTACGAGCAGTACGTC. This translates into CASSWDGYEQYV.

This chain links TRBV5-6 with TRBJ1-1, with D possibly TRBD1 on 5 matching bases. The CDR3 is made up of 14 amino acids. CDR1 SGHDT and CDR2 YYEEEE come from the germline V gene. Between the trimmed V and J ends, which lost 0 bases and 5 bases, there was a span of 11 bases. The CDR3 sequence: CASSLAQGATEAFF. Here the CDR3 DNA reads TGTGCCAGCAGCTTGGCGCAGGGTGCGACTGAAGCTTTCTTT.

This clonotype was found a few times. CDR3 in amino acids: CASSPLLDWGTEAFF. The CDR3 region has the DNA TGTGCCAGCAGCCCACTCTTGGACTGGGGGACTGAAGCTTTCTTT. This chain uses TRBV7-9 with TRBJ1-1; weak D call: TRBD1 (5 bases). The CDR3 length is 15 residues. V was shortened by 5 bases and J by 5 bases, with 18 bases between the two germline ends. Germline CDR1 and CDR2: SEHNR and FQNEAQ (reference sequence).

This clonotype was detected a few times. The chain recombines TRBV2 with TRBJ2-2; 10 bases map to TRBD2. In germline, CDR1 is SNHLY, CDR2 FYNNEI. This CDR3 contains 17 residues. Trimming cost V 4 bases and J 6 bases; bases outside gene matches: 11. The CDR3 loop is CASSGGSGGAYSGELFF. In DNA form, the CDR3 reads TGTGCCAGCAGTGGAGGCAGCGGGGGGGCTTACTCCGGGGAGCTGTTTTTT.

The chain is built from TRBV2 and TRBJ2-1; 9 nucleotides align to TRBD2. Trimming at V came to 1 base and at J to 3 bases, leaving 1 base not matched to a gene. CDR1 is SNHLY and CDR2 is FYNNEI in the germline V gene. This CDR3 contains 15 residues. The CDR3 coding sequence is TGTGCCAGCAGTGAAGGCGGGGGGGGCTACAATGAGCAGTTCTTC. This translates into CASSEGGGGYNEQFF. The entire variable domain, with the rest obtained from reference TRBV2 and TRBJ2-1, is as follows: EPEVTQTPSHQVTQMGQEVILRCVPISNHLYFYWYRQILGQKVEFLVSFYNNEISEKSEIFDDQFSVERPDGSNFTLKIRSTKLEDSAMYFCASSEGGGGYNEQFFGPGTRLTVL.